This is a list of T cell receptor beta chains from one sample in a study of T cells in Graves' hyperthyroidism and ophthalmopathy. TCRdb analysed the multiplex PCR reads with MiXCR anew, one entry per CDR3 protein. Of roughly 800,000 distinct CDR3 sequences listed, over 35% are singletons. Sequences were obtained from blood. Receptors were obtained from a man in his late teens or twenties with Graves' hyperthyroidism. Each CDR3 is given with its conserved first and last residue. D genes are given only for firm matches. For some rows the clone size is stated as once, few or many, or as a class when expanded; others skip it.

V gene,clone size,J gene,D gene,CDR3 length,CDR3 DNA,CDR3 protein
TRBV9,many,TRBJ1-6,NA,12,TGTGCCAGCAGCGTAGGGTATTCACCCCTCCACTTT,CASSVGYSPLHF
TRBV7-2,NA,TRBJ2-3,NA,13,TGTGCCAGCAGCTCACAGGGACATCAGCCCCAGTATTTT,CASSSQGHQPQYF
TRBV20-1,NA,TRBJ2-5,TRBD2,12,TGCAGTGCCCTCGGACTAGCAGAGACCCAGTACTTC,CSALGLAETQYF
TRBV4-1,once,TRBJ1-5,NA,14,TGCGCCAGCAGCCAAGAGGAGAGAAATCAGCCCCAGCATTTT,CASSQEERNQPQHF
TRBV20-1,many,TRBJ1-1,NA,14,TGCAGTGCTAGAGGTCTCGGTGGGGACACTGAAGCTTTCTTT,CSARGLGGDTEAFF
TRBV12-5,NA,TRBJ1-1,NA,12,TGTGCTAGTGGGCTATATAACACTGAAGCTTTCTTT,CASGLYNTEAFF
TRBV5-6,NA,TRBJ1-3,TRBD1,17,TGTGCCAGCAGCTTACCGACAGGGCAGGCCTCTGGAAACACCATATATTTT,CASSLPTGQASGNTIYF
TRBV10-3,NA,TRBJ2-7,NA,10,TGTGCCACCATTGTCCACGAGCAGTACTTC,CATIVHEQYF
TRBV25-1,NA,TRBJ2-7,TRBD2,12,TGTGCCTCTCTAGCGGGAGTTTACGAGCAGTACTTC,CASLAGVYEQYF
TRBV2,NA,TRBJ1-5,NA,15,TGTGCCAGCAGTGAAGCATCGGGGGCGATTCAGCCCCAGCATTTT,CASSEASGAIQPQHF
TRBV4-1,NA,TRBJ1-1,TRBD1,14,TGCGCCAGCAGCCCCCCGGGACAGGGGGCAGGAGCTTTCTTT,CASSPPGQGAGAFF
TRBV19,many,TRBJ2-2,TRBD1,15,TGTGCCAGTATCCCAGGGACAGGGATCGACGGGGAGCTGTTTTTT,CASIPGTGIDGELFF
TRBV2,NA,TRBJ1-2,NA,13,TGTGCCAGCAGTGAAGCGGGCTCCTATGGCTACACCTTC,CASSEAGSYGYTF
TRBV10-3,many,TRBJ2-7,NA,15,TGTGCCATCAGTGAGCCACAACAGGGTACCTACGAGCAGTACTTC,CAISEPQQGTYEQYF
TRBV20-1,NA,TRBJ2-7,NA,14,TGCAGTGCCAGTAGTACCGTGAGCTCCTACGAGCAGTACTTC,CSASSTVSSYEQYF
TRBV15,NA,TRBJ1-5,NA,14,TGTGCCACCAGCAGCTCCGACGGTCCTCAGCCCCAGCATTTT,CATSSSDGPQPQHF
TRBV7-9,many,TRBJ2-7,NA,14,TGTGCCAGCAGCTTTGGGGCGACAGGAAGCGAGCAGTACTTC,CASSFGATGSEQYF
TRBV5-1,once,TRBJ2-7,TRBD1,14,TGTGCCAGCAGCTATACCGGGACAGTATACGAGCAGTACTTC,CASSYTGTVYEQYF
TRBV5-1,few,TRBJ2-7,NA,14,TGTGCCAGCAGCTTAGGCCAGGCGGTCTACGAGCAGTACTTC,CASSLGQAVYEQYF
TRBV15,many,TRBJ1-1,NA,14,TGTGCCACCAGCAGGCTCAGGGTGGACACTGAAGCTTTCTTT,CATSRLRVDTEAFF
TRBV29-1,NA,TRBJ1-5,NA,13,TGCAGCCCTCGTTCAGGGAGAGGTCAGCCCCAGCATTTT,CSPRSGRGQPQHF
TRBV20-1,NA,TRBJ2-7,NA,14,TGCAGTGCTAGAGATCACAGGGTTCCCTACGAGCAGTACTTC,CSARDHRVPYEQYF
TRBV6-5,NA,TRBJ2-5,TRBD1,15,TGTGCCAGCAGCGCAGCCGGGACAGGGTTGGAGACCCAGTACTTC,CASSAAGTGLETQYF
TRBV5-1,NA,TRBJ1-2,TRBD1,13,TGCGCCAGCAGCCCACGGACAGGGGAGGGCTACACCTTC,CASSPRTGEGYTF
TRBV9,NA,TRBJ2-2,TRBD1,15,TGTGCCAGCAGCGTAGGAGGACAGGGACACGGGGAGCTGTTTTTT,CASSVGGQGHGELFF